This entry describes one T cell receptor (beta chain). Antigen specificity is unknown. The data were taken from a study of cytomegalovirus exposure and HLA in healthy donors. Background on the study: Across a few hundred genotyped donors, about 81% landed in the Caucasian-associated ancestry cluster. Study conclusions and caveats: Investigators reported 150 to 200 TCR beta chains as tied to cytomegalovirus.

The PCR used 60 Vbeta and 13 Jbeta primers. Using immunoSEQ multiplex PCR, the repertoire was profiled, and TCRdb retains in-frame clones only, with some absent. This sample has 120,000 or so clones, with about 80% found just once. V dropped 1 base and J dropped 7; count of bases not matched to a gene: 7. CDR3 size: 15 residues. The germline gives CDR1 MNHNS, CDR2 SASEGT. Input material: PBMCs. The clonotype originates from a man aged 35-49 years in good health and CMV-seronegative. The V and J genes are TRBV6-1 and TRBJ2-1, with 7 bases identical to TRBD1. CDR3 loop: CASSEGTGPHNEQFF. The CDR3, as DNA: TGTGCCAGCAGTGAAGGGACAGGCCCTCATAATGAGCAGTTCTTC.